This note documents a single TCR beta chain sequence. Its antigen is not identified. Germline V gene lookup returns CDR1 MNHEY and CDR2 SVGAGI. There are 15 residues in the CDR3. J lost 7 bases, V lost 7 bases, and 9 bases had no gene match. This entry is derived from a study of T cell responses to AZD1222 COVID-19 vaccine. The method was immunoSEQ multiplex PCR; TCRdb's version includes in-frame clones alone and lacks a portion of them. The repertoire holds roughly 150,000 clones, about 92% seen once, with around 2.3% in the top ten. Findings and caveats of the study: Seropositive status at baseline applied to only six AZD1222 recipients. A reported finding is that nearly half of spike-specific TCRs target unmutated variant regions. White British donors predominated, females outnumbered males, and clonal diversity was possibly underestimated. Repertoires were obtained only post-peak T cell response.

Sequences were derived from peripheral blood, sampled on day 0 of AZD1222 vaccination. This TCR came from an adult in good health. V and J are TRBV6-5 and TRBJ2-2, with 10 bases lining up with TRBD2. CDR3: CASMRERGGGGELFF. The CDR3 DNA sequence: TGTGCCAGCATGAGGGAGCGGGGGGGCGGCGGGGAGCTGTTTTTT.